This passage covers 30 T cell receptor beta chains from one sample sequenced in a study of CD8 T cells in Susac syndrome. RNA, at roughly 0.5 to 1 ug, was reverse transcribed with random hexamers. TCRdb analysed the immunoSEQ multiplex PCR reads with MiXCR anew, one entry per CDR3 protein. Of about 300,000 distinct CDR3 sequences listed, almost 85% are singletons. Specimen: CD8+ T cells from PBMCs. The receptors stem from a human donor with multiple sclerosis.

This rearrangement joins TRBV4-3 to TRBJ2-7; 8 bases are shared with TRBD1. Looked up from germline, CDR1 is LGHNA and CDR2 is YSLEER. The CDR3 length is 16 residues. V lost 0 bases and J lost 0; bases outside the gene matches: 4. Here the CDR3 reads CASSQDRTGSSYEQYF. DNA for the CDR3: TGCGCCAGCAGCCAAGATAGGACAGGGAGCTCCTACGAGCAGTACTTC.

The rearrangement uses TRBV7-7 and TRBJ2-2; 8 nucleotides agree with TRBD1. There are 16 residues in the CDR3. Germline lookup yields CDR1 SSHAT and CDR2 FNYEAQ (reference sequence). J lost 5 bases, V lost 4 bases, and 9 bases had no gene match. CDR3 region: CASSSVTQGATGELFF. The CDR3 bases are TGTGCCAGCAGCTCAGTCACCCAGGGGGCGACCGGGGAGCTGTTTTTT.

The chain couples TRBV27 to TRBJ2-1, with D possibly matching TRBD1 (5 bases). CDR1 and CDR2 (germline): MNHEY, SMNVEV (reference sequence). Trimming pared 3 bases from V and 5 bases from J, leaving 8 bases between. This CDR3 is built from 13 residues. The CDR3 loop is CASSFDSNNEQFF. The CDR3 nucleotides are TGTGCCAGCAGTTTCGACAGCAACAATGAGCAGTTCTTC.

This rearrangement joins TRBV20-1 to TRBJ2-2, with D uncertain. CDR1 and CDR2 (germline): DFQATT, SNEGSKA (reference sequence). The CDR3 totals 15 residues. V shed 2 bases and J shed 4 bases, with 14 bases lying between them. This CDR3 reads CSARPLRPGTGELFF. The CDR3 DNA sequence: TGCAGTGCTAGACCCCTCCGGCCGGGCACCGGGGAGCTGTTTTTT.

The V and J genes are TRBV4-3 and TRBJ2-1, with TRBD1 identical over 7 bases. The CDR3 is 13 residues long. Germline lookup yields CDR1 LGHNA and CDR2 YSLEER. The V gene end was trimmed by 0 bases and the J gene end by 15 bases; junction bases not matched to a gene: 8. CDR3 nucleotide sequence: TGCGCCAGCAGCCAAGATCGGGACAGTTACCCGTTCTTC. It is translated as CASSQDRDSYPFF.

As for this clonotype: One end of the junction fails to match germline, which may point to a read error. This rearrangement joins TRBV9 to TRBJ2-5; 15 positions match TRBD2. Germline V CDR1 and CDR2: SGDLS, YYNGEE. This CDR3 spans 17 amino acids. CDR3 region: CASSGRTSGRGGEAQYF. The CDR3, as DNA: TGTGCCAGCAGCGGCCGGACTAGCGGGAGGGGGGGAGAGGCCCAGTACTTC.

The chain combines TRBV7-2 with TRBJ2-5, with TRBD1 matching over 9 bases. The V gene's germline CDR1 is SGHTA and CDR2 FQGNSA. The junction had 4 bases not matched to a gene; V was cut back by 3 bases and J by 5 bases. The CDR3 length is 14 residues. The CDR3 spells CASSLTGGEETQYF. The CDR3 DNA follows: TGTGCCAGCAGCTTGACAGGGGGGGAGGAGACCCAGTACTTC. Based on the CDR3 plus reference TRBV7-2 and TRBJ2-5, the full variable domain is GAGVSQSPSNKVTEKGKDVELRCDPISGHTALYWYRQSLGQGLEFLIYFQGNSAPDKSGLPSDRFSAERTGGSVSTLTIQRTQQEDSAVYLCASSLTGGEETQYFGPGTRLLVL.

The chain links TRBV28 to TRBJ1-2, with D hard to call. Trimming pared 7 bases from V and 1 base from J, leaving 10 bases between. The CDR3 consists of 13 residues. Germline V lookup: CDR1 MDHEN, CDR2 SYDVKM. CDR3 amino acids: CASTLPNNYGYTF. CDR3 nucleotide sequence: TGTGCCAGCACCCTACCAAATAACTATGGCTACACCTTC.

CDR3 in amino acids: CASSIDREGSNYGYTF. The CDR3 coding sequence is TGTGCCAGTAGTATAGATCGTGAAGGGAGCAACTATGGCTACACCTTC. V usage is TRBV19 and J usage is TRBJ1-2; D gene uncertain. Germline CDR1 LNHDA, CDR2 SQIVND (reference sequence). This CDR3 has 16 amino acids. Trimming removed 0 bases from V and 2 bases from J, with 13 bases in between.

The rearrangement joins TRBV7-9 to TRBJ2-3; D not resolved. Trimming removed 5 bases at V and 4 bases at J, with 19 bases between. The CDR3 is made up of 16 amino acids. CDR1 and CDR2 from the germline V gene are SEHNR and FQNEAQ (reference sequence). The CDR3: CASSTMEISDSDTQYF. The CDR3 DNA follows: TGTGCCAGCAGCACGATGGAGATATCAGATTCAGATACGCAGTATTTT.

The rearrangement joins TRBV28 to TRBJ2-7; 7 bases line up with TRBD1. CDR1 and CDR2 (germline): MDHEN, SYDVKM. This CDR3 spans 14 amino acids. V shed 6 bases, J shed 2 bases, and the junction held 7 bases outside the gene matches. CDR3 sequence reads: CASRGTEQAYEQYF. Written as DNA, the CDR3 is TGTGCCAGCAGAGGGACAGAGCAAGCCTACGAGCAGTACTTC.

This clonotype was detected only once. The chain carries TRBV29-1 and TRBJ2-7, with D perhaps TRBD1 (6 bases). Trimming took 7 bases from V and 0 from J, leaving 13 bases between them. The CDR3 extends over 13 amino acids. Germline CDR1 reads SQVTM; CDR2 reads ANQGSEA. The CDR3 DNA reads TGCAGCGCCTCCGGGACAACCTCCTACGAGCAGTACTTC. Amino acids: CSASGTTSYEQYF.

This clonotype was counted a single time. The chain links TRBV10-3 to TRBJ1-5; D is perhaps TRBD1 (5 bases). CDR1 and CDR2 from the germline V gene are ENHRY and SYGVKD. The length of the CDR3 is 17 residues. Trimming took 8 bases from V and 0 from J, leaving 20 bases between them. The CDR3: CAIGGGSPFLSNQPQHF. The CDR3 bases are TGTGCCATCGGTGGGGGATCTCCTTTTCTTAGCAATCAGCCCCAGCATTTT.

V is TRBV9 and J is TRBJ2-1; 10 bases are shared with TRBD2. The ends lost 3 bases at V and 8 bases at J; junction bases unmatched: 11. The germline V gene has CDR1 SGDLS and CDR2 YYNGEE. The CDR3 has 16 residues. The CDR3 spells CASSEAGTSVRDEQFF. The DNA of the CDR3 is TGTGCCAGCAGCGAGGCCGGGACTAGCGTGAGGGATGAGCAGTTCTTC.

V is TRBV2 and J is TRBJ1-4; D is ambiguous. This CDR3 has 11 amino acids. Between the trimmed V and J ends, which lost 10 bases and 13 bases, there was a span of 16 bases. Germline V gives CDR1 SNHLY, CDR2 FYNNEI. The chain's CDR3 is CANHPPGPLFF. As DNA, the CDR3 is TGTGCCAACCACCCTCCGGGCCCACTGTTTTTT. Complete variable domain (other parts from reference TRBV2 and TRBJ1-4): EPEVTQTPSHQVTQMGQEVILRCVPISNHLYFYWYRQILGQKVEFLVSFYNNEISEKSEIFDDQFSVERPDGSNFTLKIRSTKLEDSAMYFCANHPPGPLFFGSGTQLSVL.

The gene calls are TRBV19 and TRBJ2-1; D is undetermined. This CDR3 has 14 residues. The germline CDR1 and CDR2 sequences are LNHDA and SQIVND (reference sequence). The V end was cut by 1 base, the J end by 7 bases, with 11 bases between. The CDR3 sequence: CASSIGSTKNEQFF. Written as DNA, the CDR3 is TGTGCCAGTAGTATAGGCAGCACGAAGAATGAGCAGTTCTTC. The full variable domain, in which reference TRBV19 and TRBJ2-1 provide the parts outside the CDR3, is DGGITQSPKYLFRKEGQNVTLSCEQNLNHDAMYWYRQDPGQGLRLIYYSQIVNDFQKGDIAEGYSVSREKKESFPLTVTSAQKNPTAFYLCASSIGSTKNEQFFGPGTRLTVL.

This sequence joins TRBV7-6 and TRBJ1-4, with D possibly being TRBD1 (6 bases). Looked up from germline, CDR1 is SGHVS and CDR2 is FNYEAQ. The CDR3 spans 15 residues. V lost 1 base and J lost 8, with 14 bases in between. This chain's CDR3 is CASSLVGGAAEKLFF. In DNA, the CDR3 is TGTGCCAGCAGCTTAGTAGGGGGGGCAGCGGAAAAACTGTTTTTT.

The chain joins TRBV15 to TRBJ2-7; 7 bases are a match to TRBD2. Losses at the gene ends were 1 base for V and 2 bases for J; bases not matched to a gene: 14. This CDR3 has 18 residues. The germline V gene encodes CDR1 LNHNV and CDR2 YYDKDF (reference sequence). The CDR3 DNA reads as TGTGCCACCAGCAGAGGTCGAGTGGGTCCGGGGGGTGCCTACGAGCAGTACTTC. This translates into CATSRGRVGPGGAYEQYF.

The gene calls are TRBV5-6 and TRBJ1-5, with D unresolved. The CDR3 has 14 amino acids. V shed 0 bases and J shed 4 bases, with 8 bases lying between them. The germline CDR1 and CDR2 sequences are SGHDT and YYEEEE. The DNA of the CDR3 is TGTGCCAGCAGCTTGGTTGCGGGTAATCAGCCCCAGCATTTT. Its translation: CASSLVAGNQPQHF.

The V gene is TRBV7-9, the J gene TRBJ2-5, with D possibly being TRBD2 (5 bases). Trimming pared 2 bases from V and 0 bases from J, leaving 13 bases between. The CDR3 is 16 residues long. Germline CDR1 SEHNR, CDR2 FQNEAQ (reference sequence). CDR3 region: CASSLRGSQYQETQYF. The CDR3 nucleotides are TGTGCCAGCAGCTTACGGGGATCCCAGTACCAAGAGACCCAGTACTTC.

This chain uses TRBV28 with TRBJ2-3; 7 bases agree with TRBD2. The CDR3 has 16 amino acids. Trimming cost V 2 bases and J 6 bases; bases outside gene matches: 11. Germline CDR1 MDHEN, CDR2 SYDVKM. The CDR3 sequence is CASSLPDRASGDTQYF. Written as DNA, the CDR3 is TGTGCCAGCAGTTTACCGGATCGGGCTAGCGGCGATACGCAGTATTTT.

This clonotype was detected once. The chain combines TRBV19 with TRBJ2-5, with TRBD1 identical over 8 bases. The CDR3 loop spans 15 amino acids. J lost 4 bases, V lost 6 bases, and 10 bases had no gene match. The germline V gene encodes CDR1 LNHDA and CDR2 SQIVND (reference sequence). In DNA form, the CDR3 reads TGTGCCAGTAGCACACGAACAGGGGGGCCAGAGACCCAGTACTTC. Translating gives CASSTRTGGPETQYF.

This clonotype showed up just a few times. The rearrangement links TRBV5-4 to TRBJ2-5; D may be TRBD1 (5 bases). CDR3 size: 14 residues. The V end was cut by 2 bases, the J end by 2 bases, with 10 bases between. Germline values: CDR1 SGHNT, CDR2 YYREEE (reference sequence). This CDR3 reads CASSFAQGQETQYF. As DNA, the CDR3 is TGTGCCAGCAGCTTTGCTCAGGGACAAGAGACCCAGTACTTC.

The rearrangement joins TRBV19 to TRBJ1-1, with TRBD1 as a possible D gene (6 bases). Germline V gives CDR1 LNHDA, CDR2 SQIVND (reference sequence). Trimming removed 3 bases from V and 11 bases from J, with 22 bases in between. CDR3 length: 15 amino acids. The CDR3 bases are TGTGCCAGTAGTATCGTGGCAGGGGAGAGGGCTGCCGCTTTCTTT. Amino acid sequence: CASSIVAGERAAAFF.

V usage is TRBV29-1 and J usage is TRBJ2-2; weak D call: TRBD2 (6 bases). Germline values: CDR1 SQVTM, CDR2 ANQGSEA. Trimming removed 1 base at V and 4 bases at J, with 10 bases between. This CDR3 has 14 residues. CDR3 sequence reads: CSVEGGVSTGELFF. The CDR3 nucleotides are TGCAGCGTTGAAGGGGGGGTTAGCACCGGGGAGCTGTTTTTT.

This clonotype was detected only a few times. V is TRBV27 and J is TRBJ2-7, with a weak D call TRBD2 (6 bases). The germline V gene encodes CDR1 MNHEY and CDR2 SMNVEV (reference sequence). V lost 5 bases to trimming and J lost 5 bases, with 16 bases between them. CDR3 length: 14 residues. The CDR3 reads CASSPGRSLHEQYF. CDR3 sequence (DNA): TGTGCCAGCAGTCCAGGGAGGAGTCTCCACGAGCAGTACTTC.

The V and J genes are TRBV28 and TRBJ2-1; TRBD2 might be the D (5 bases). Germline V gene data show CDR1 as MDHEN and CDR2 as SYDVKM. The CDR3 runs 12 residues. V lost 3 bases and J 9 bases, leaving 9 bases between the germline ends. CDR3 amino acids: CASSLDGVEQFF. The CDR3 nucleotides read TGTGCCAGCAGTTTGGACGGGGTTGAGCAGTTCTTC.

The CDR3 nucleotides are TGTGCCAGCAGCCCTCTTGCGGGACATTTGATCGCAACTAATGAAAAACTGTTTTTT. Translating gives CASSPLAGHLIATNEKLFF. V usage is TRBV7-2 and J usage is TRBJ1-4; D perhaps matches TRBD1 (6 bases). V shed 5 bases and J shed 0 bases, with 22 bases lying between them. The CDR3 extends over 19 amino acids. Germline loops: CDR1 SGHTA, CDR2 FQGNSA.

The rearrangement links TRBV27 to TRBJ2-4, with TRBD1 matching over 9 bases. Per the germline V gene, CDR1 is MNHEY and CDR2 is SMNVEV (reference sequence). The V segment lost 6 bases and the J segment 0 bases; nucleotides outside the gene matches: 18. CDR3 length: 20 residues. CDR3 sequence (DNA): TGTGCCAGCAGCAAGCTCTCGACAGGGGGGTCCCCACTAGCCAAAAACATTCAGTACTTC. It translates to CASSKLSTGGSPLAKNIQYF.

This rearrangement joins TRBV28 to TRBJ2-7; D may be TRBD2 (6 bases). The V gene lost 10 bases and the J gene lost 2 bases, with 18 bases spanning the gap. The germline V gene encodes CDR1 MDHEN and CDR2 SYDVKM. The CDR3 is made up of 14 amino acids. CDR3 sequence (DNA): TGTGCCACTGATAAGGGCGGGATGGCCTACGAGCAGTACTTC. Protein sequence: CATDKGGMAYEQYF.